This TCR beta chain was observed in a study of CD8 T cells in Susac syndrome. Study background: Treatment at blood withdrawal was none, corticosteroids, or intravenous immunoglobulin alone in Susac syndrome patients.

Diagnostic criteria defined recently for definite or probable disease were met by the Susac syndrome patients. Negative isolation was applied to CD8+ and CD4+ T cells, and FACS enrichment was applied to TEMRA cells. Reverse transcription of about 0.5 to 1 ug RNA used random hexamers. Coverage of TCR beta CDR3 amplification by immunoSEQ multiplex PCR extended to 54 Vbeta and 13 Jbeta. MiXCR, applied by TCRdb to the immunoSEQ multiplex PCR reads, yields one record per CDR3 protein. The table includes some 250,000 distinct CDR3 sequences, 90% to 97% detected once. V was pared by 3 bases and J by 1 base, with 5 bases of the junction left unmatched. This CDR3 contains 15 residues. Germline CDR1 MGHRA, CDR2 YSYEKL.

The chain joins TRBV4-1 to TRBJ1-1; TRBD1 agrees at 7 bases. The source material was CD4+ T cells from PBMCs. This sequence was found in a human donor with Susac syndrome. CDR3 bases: TGCGCCAGCAGCCAGGCAGACAGGGAGAACACTGAAGCTTTCTTT. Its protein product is CASSQADRENTEAFF.